This record covers a single T cell receptor (beta chain). Its antigen is not known. CDR1 MRHNA and CDR2 SNTAGT come from the germline V gene. This CDR3 spans 15 amino acids. With 5 bases clipped from V and 4 bases from J, the junction kept 5 bases outside the gene matches. This entry belongs to a study of cytomegalovirus exposure and HLA in healthy donors. In nominal health when sampled, donors likely had unrecorded immune exposures nonetheless. Broader study findings: The study recorded fewer than 200 TCR beta chains that were cytomegalovirus-associated. A later analysis linked a missense variant in DCLRE1C to the trimming of TCR beta V and J genes. By a later analysis, the bulk of CMV-associated TCR beta chains appeared HLA-restricted.

It was with 60 Vbeta and 13 Jbeta primers that the PCR ran. Only in-frame clones appear in the TCRdb table, and some are missing; sequencing was by immunoSEQ multiplex PCR. The data show approximately 89,000 clones, 77% seen once. The chain links TRBV6-4 to TRBJ2-6; TRBD1 aligns across 7 bases. This clonotype was sampled from a man aged 25 to 40 in good health and CMV-seronegative. Sequencing was done on a sample of PBMCs. CDR3 sequence reads: CASSSDRSGANVLTF. DNA for the CDR3: TGTGCCAGCAGTTCGGACAGGTCCGGGGCCAACGTCCTGACTTTC.